This T cell receptor beta chain appears in the sequencing data of a study of shared clonotypes between healthy human individuals. Across the study: Per donor, three plates held CD4 naive cells, three held CD4 memory, two held CD8 naive and one held CD8 memory.

Points from the study as a whole: Compared with memory subsets, naive subsets generally had larger estimated richness.

Remarks on this clone: Antigen unknown.

Once extracted for a subset, genomic DNA was divided evenly among several immunoSEQ plates. Clones were read by immunoSEQ multiplex PCR, and TCRdb kept only the in-frame ones, dropping some. The sample lists 2 million to 2.5 million clones, over 85% seen once, with 0.35% to 0.45% in the top ten. Germline loops: CDR1 MNHNS, CDR2 SASEGT. V gave up 0 bases and J gave up 9 bases; unmatched junction bases: 4. This CDR3 spans 13 amino acids. Naive CD45RA+ and memory CD45RA-negative subsets were split from CD4+ cells. Input material: naive CD4+ T cells from PBMCs. Sample subset: CD45RA+ positively selected. The chain recombines TRBV6-1 with TRBJ2-7; 8 bases line up with TRBD2. The TCR originated in a man younger than 35 in good health. Some clones in this sample may be carry-over from other donors' samples. The CDR3 DNA reads TGTGCCAGCAGTGAAGCAGGGGCGGGAGGGCAGTACTTC. Residues: CASSEAGAGGQYF.